This TCR beta chain was sequenced for a study of blood T cell repertoires in COVID-19. About the research overall: Specimens from acute and convalescent COVID-19 originated in the United States, Italy and Spain. Sample material is recorded as cDNA or gDNA derived from T cells, B-cell-depleted T cells, or PBMCs.

Per the original data handling: From reference gene primer amplification, estimates of nucleated cell counts were derived. Assay: immunoSEQ multiplex PCR; the TCRdb copy retains only in-frame clones and omits some. V, J and clone size reflect that table, while D and trimming were determined from the DNA. The sample has 250,000 to 350,000 clones, around nine tenths seen once. Germline V gene lookup returns CDR1 SGHRS and CDR2 YFSETQ. The CDR3 extends over 15 amino acids. Trimming took 0 bases from V and 2 from J, leaving 11 bases between them. The TCR sequence derives from a man under 40 with acute or convalescent COVID-19. The chain couples TRBV5-1 to TRBJ1-1; D not certain. Material for sequencing was peripheral blood. The CDR3: CASSLGWAGNTEAFF. CDR3 nucleotide sequence: TGCGCCAGCAGCTTGGGTTGGGCGGGAAACACTGAAGCTTTCTTT.